This T cell receptor (beta chain) was obtained from a study of cytomegalovirus exposure and HLA in healthy donors. Notes on the study in general: The classifier reportedly diagnosed cytomegalovirus status with high sensitivity and specificity. In a later analysis, several top co-occurrence clusters appeared linked to parvovirus B19, influenza, CMV and Epstein-Barr virus. Previous analysis showed most TCR beta V segments were productive about 90% or about 30% of the time.

CDR3 length: 16 amino acids. Germline-derived CDR1 and CDR2 are SSHAT and FNYEAQ (reference sequence). This clone was counted once. Its antigen is unidentified. A junction end diverges from the germline sequence, so it may reflect a read error. Primers: 60 Vbeta forward and 13 Jbeta reverse. The assay was immunoSEQ multiplex PCR, and TCRdb's table has in-frame clones only and misses some. The data contain 110,000 or so clones, around 77% of them seen just once; the ten biggest clones take up approximately 5%. As for the donors, each was a healthy bone marrow donor. The specimen was PBMCs. The sequence was collected from a woman aged 25 to 39 in good health and CMV-seropositive. The rearrangement links TRBV7-7 to TRBJ2-3; 8 nucleotides align to TRBD2. This CDR3 is CASSLGTREFTDTQYF. CDR3 in DNA: TGTGCTAGCAGCTTAGGGACTAGGGAGTTCACAGATACGCAGTATTTT.